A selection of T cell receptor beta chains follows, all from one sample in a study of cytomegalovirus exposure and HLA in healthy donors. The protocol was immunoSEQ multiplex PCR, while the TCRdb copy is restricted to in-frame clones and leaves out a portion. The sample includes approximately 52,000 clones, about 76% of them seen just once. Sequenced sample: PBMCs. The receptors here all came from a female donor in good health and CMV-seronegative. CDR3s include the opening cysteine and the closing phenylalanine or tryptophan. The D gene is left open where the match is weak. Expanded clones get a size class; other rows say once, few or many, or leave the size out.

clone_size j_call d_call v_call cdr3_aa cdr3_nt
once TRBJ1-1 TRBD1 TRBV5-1 CASSPRTGLNTEAFF TGCGCCAGCAGCCCCCGGACAGGACTGAACACTGAAGCTTTCTTT
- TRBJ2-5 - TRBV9 CASSVDVLTETQYF TGTGCCAGCAGCGTAGATGTACTCACGGAGACCCAGTACTTC
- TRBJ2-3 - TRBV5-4 CASSLGATPSTDTQYF TGTGCCAGCAGCTTGGGGGCCACCCCTAGCACAGATACGCAGTATTTT
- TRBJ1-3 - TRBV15 CATSRGDGNTIYF TGTGCCACCAGCAGAGGCGATGGAAACACCATATATTTT
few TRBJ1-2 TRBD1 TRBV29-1 CSVEGLIRTGGAGYAYTF TGCAGCGTCGAGGGGTTAATCCGGACAGGGGGCGCAGGCTATGCCTACACCTTC
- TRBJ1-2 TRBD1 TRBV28 CASSLTGGNYGYTF TGTGCCAGCAGTTTAACAGGGGGAAACTATGGCTACACCTTC
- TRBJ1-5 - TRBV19 CASSIGGPGSNQPQHF TGTGCCAGTAGTATTGGTGGTCCTGGCAGCAATCAGCCCCAGCATTTT
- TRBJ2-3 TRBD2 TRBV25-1 CASSDPGLAGTDTQYF TGTGCCAGCAGTGACCCCGGACTAGCGGGTACTGATACGCAGTATTTT
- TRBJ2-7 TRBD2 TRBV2 CASSGTSGSRGEQYF TGTGCCAGCAGTGGGACTAGCGGGAGTAGGGGAGAGCAGTACTTC
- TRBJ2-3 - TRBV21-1 CASSKRTADTDTQYF TGTGCCAGCAGCAAAAGGACAGCAGACACAGATACGCAGTATTTT
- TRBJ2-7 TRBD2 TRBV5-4 CASSWTSGRDEQYF TGTGCCAGCAGCTGGACTAGCGGGAGAGACGAGCAGTACTTC
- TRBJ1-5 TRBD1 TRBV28 CASSSGTGRNQPQHF TGTGCCAGCAGTTCCGGGACAGGGAGAAATCAGCCCCAGCATTTT
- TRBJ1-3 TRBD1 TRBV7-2 CASSPYLTGAAGNTIYF TGTGCCAGCAGCCCCTACCTGACAGGGGCGGCCGGAAACACCATATATTTT
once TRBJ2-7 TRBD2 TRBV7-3 CASSFGTSGKTYEQYF TGTGCCAGCAGCTTCGGGACTAGCGGGAAGACCTACGAGCAGTACTTC
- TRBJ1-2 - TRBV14 CASSPRGGGWYGYTF TGTGCCAGCAGCCCTCGAGGGGGGGGTTGGTATGGCTACACCTTC
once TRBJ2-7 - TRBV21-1 CASSKVANYEQYF TGTGCCAGCAGCAAAGTGGCCAACTACGAGCAGTACTTC